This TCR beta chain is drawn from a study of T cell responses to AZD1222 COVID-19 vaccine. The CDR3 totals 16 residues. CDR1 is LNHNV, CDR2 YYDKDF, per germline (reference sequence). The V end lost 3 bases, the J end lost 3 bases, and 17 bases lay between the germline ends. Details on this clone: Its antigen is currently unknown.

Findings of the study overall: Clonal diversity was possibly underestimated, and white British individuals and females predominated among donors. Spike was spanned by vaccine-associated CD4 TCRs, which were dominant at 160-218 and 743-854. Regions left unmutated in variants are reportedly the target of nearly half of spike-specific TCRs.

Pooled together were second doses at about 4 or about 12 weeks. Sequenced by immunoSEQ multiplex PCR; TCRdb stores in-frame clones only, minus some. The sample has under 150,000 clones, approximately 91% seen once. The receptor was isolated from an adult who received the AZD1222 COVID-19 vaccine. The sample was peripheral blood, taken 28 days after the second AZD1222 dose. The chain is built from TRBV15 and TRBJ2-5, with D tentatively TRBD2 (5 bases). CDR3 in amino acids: CATSRTRVPGKETQYF. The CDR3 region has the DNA TGTGCCACCAGCAGGACGAGGGTGCCCGGCAAAGAGACCCAGTACTTC.